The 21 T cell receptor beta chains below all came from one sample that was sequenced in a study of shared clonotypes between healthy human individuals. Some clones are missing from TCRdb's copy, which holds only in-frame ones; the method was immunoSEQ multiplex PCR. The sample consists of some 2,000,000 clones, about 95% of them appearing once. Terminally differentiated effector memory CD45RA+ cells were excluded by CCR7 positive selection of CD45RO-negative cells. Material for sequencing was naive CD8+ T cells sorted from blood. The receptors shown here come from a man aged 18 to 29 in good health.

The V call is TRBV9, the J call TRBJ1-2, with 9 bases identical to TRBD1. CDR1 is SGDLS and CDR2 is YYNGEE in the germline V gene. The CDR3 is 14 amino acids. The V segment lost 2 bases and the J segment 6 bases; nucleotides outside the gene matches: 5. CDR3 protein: CASSVRDRVNGYTF. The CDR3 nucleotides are TGTGCCAGCAGCGTCCGGGACAGGGTGAATGGCTACACCTTC. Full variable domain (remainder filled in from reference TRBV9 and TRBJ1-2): DSGVTQTPKHLITATGQRVTLRCSPRSGDLSVYWYQQSLDQGLQFLIQYYNGEERAKGNILERFSAQQFPDLHSELNLSSLELGDSALYFCASSVRDRVNGYTFGSGTRLTVV.

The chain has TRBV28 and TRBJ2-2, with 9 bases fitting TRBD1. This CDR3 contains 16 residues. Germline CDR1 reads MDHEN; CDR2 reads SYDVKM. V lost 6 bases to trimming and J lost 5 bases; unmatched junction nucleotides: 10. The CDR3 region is CASSQNDRGETGELFF. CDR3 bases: TGTGCCAGCAGCCAAAATGACAGGGGGGAAACCGGGGAGCTGTTTTTT.

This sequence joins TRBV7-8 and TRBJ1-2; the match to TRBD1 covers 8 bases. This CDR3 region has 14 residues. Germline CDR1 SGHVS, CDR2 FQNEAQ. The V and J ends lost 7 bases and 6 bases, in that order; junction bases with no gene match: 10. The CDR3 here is CASTLAGTGNGYTF. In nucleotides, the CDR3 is TGTGCCAGCACCCTCGCCGGGACAGGCAATGGCTACACCTTC.

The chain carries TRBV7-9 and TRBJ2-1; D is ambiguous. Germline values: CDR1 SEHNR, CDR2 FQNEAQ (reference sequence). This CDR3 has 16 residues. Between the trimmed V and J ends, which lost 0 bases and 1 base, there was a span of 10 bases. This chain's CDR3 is CASSLAQGPSYNEQFF. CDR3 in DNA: TGTGCCAGCAGCTTAGCGCAAGGACCATCCTACAATGAGCAGTTCTTC.

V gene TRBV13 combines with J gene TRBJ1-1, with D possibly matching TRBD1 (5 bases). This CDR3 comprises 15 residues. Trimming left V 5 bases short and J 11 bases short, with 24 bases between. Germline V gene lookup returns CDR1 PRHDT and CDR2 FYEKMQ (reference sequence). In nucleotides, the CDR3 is TGTGCCAGCAGCACAAGTCGGAGACAGCATCCGTTGGCTTTCTTT. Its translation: CASSTSRRQHPLAFF. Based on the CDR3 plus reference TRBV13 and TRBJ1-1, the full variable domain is AAGVIQSPRHLIKEKRETATLKCYPIPRHDTVYWYQQGPGQDPQFLISFYEKMQSDKGSIPDRFSAQQFSDYHSELNMSSLELGDSALYFCASSTSRRQHPLAFFGQGTRLTVV.

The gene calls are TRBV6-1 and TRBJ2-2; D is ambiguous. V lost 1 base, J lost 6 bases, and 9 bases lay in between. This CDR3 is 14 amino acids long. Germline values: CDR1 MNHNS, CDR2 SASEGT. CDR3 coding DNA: TGTGCCAGCAGTGAAGGGCCTCCCGCCGGGGAGCTGTTTTTT. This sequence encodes CASSEGPPAGELFF.

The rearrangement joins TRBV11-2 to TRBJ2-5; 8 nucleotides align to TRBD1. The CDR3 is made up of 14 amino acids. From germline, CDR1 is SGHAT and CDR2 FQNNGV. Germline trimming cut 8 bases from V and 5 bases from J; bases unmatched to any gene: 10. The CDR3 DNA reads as TGTGCCAGCTGGGCTCAGGGGGCGAGGGAGACCCAGTACTTC. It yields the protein CASWAQGARETQYF.

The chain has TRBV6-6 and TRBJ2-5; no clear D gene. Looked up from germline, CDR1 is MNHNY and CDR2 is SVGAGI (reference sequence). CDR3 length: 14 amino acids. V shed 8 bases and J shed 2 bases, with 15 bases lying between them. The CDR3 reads CASSTAWMQETQYF. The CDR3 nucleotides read TGTGCCAGCTCGACTGCCTGGATGCAAGAGACCCAGTACTTC.

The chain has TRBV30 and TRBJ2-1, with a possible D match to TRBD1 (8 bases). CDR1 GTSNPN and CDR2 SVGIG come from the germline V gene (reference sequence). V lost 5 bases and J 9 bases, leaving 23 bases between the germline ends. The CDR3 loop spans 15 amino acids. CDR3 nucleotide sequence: TGTGCCTGGTCAGGAGTACAGGGGGGGAGGGCTGAGCAGTTCTTC. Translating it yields CAWSGVQGGRAEQFF.

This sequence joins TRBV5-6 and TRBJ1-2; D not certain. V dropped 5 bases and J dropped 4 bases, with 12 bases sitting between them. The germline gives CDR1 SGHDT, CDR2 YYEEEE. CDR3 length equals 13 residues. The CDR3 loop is CASRVLEVYGYTF. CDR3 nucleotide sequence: TGTGCCAGCAGGGTACTTGAGGTCTATGGCTACACCTTC.

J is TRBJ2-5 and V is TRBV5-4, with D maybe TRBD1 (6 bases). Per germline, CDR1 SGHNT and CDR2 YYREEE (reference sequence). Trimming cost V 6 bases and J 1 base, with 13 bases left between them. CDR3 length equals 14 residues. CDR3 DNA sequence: TGTGCCAGCACCTCACAGGGATCCCAAGAGACCCAGTACTTC. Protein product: CASTSQGSQETQYF.

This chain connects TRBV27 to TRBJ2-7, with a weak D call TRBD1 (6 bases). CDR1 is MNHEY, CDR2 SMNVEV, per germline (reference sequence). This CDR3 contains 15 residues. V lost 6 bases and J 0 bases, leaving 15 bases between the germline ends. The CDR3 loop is CASSWTAGGSYEQYF. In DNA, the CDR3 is TGTGCCAGCAGCTGGACAGCCGGAGGCTCCTACGAGCAGTACTTC.

The CDR3 bases are TGTGCCAGCAGCTCCCAAAGCTACTCCTACGAGCAGTACTTC. Its protein is CASSSQSYSYEQYF. This chain links TRBV13 with TRBJ2-7; unclear D gene. Germline V gene sequence: CDR1 PRHDT, CDR2 FYEKMQ (reference sequence). The CDR3 length is 14 residues. Trimming left V 4 bases short and J 0 bases short, with 10 bases between.

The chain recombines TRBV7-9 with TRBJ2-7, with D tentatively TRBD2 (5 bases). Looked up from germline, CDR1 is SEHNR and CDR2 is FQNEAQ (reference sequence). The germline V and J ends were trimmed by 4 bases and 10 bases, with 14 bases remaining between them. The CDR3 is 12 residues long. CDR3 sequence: CASSSGWEPQYF. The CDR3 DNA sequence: TGTGCCAGCAGCTCGGGGTGGGAGCCCCAGTACTTC.

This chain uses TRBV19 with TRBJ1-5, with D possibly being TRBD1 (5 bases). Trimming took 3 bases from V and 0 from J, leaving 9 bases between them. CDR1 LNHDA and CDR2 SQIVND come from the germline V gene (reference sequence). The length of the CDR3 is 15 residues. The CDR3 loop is CASSMDMPSNQPQHF. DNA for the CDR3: TGTGCCAGTAGTATGGACATGCCTAGCAATCAGCCCCAGCATTTT.

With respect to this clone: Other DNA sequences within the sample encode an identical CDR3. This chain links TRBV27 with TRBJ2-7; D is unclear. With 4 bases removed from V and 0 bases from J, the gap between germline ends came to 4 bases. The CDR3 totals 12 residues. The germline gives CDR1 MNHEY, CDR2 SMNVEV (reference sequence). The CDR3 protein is CASSSVSYEQYF. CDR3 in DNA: TGTGCCAGCAGTTCTGTCTCCTACGAGCAGTACTTC.

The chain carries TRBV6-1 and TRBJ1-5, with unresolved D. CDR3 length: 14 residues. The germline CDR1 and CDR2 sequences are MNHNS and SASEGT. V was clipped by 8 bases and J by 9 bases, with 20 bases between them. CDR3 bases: TGTGCCAGCCTTTCCCTGGTCGCGGTCGGGCCCCAGCATTTT. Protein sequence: CASLSLVAVGPQHF.

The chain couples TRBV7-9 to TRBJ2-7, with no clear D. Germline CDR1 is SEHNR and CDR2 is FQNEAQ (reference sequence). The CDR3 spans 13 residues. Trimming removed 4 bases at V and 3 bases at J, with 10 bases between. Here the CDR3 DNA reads TGTGCCAGCAGCTACAACGACCTCTACGAGCAGTACTTC. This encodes CASSYNDLYEQYF. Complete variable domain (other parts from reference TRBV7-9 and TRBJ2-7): DTGVSQNPRHKITKRGQNVTFRCDPISEHNRLYWYRQTLGQGPEFLTYFQNEAQLEKSRLLSDRFSAERPKGSFSTLEIQRTEQGDSAMYLCASSYNDLYEQYFGPGTRLTVT.

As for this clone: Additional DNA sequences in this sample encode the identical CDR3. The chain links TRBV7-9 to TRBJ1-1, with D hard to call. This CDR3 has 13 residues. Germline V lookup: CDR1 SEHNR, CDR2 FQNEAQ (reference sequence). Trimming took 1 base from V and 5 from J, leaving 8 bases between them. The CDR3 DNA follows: TGTGCCAGCAGCTTAGGGGTAGGGACTGAAGCTTTCTTT. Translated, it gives CASSLGVGTEAFF. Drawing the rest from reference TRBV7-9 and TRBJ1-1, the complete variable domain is DTGVSQNPRHKITKRGQNVTFRCDPISEHNRLYWYRQTLGQGPEFLTYFQNEAQLEKSRLLSDRFSAERPKGSFSTLEIQRTEQGDSAMYLCASSLGVGTEAFFGQGTRLTVV.

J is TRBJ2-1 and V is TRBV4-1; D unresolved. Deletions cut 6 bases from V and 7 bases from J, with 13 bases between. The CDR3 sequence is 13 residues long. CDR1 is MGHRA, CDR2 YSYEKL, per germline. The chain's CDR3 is CASSRNLENEQFF. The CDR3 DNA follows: TGCGCCAGCAGTCGCAATCTCGAGAATGAGCAGTTCTTC.

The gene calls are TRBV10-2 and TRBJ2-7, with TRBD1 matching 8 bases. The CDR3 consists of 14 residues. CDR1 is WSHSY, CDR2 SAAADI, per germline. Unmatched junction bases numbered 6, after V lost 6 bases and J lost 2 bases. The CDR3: CASRETGATYEQYF. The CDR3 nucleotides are TGCGCCAGCAGGGAGACAGGGGCTACCTACGAGCAGTACTTC.